This entry concerns a single TCR beta chain. Its antigen is currently unknown. The data derive from a study of OX40 agonist ivuxolimab in advanced cancers. The table came from immunoSEQ multiplex PCR; TCRdb's copy has only in-frame clones and leaves some out. The profile shows approximately 100,000 clones, under 85% of them singletons. Germline V gene data show CDR1 as SGHRS and CDR2 as YFSETQ. This CDR3 spans 15 amino acids. V was clipped by 4 bases and J by 0 bases, with 11 bases between them. Study-wide results and limits: Averaging showed that CD8+ T cells had more expanded clones than CD4+ did. Low normalized T-cell clonal expansion was also seen in some nonresponders. Clonal expansion among partial responders at 0.1-3.0 mg/kg ranked near the lowest.

The chain joins TRBV5-1 to TRBJ1-3; D gene ambiguous. The sequence derives from an adult with an advanced solid tumor such as melanoma, head and neck, liver or kidney cancer. Sample: CD4+ or CD8+ T cells sorted from blood, taken in a trial of the OX40 agonist ivuxolimab. The CDR3 region is CASSPGYISGNTIYF. In nucleotides, the CDR3 is TGCGCCAGCAGCCCTGGTTACATCTCTGGAAACACCATATATTTT.